The clone carrying this T cell receptor beta chain was seen more than once but under ten times. On ten immunoSEQ deep assay plates, unsorted PBMC DNA was sequenced. Profiling relied on immunoSEQ multiplex PCR, and the TCRdb table lists in-frame clones only, not all of them. The table includes 400,000 to 500,000 clones, 65% to 80% detected once. CDR3 length: 13 residues. CDR1 is KGHSH, CDR2 LQKENI, per germline. With 6 bases removed from V and 2 bases from J, the gap between germline ends came to 11 bases. The record originates from a study of shared clonotypes between healthy human individuals. The source is a woman in her thirties or forties in good health. Some clones in this sample may be carry-over from other donors' samples. This chain uses TRBV18 with TRBJ2-7; D may correspond to TRBD1 or TRBD2 (5 bases each). The sequenced sample was PBMCs. The CDR3 DNA reads TGTGCCAGCTCGAGGGGAATGGCCTACGAGCAGTACTTC. Translating gives CASSRGMAYEQYF. The full variable domain, with the rest looked up from reference TRBV18 and TRBJ2-7, is NAGVMQNPRHLVRRRGQEARLRCSPMKGHSHVYWYRQLPEEGLKFMVYLQKENIIDESGMPKERFSAEFPKEGPSILRIQQVVRGDSAAYFCASSRGMAYEQYFGPGTRLTVT.